This T cell receptor (beta chain) was profiled in a study of blood T cell repertoires in COVID-19. Across the whole study: The study drew acute and convalescent COVID-19 samples from the United States, Italy and Spain. PBMCs, B-cell-depleted T cells, or T cells were the source of the cDNA or gDNA that made up the material.

Germline V CDR1 and CDR2: MNHNY, SVGAGI (reference sequence). CDR3 size: 16 residues. Unmatched junction bases numbered 8, after V lost 2 bases and J lost 4 bases. In the original analysis: Nucleated cell counts were estimated from reference gene primer amplification. The data were produced by immunoSEQ multiplex PCR, yet TCRdb's version contains in-frame clones alone and is incomplete. Clone size and the V and J calls come from that table; the DNA yielded D and trimming. Of under 300,000 clones listed, 85% to 95% are singletons. The Seattle patients joined while their infection was active and were tracked longitudinally afterward. This clone is a singleton in its sample.

Sequencing input: peripheral blood. This sequence originates from a man in his thirties or forties with COVID-19, enrolled during active disease. J is TRBJ2-7 and V is TRBV6-6, with TRBD1 matching 10 bases. The CDR3, as DNA: TGTGCCAGCAGTTACGGAAGACAGGGGGCAAAGTACGAGCAGTACTTC. It yields the protein CASSYGRQGAKYEQYF.